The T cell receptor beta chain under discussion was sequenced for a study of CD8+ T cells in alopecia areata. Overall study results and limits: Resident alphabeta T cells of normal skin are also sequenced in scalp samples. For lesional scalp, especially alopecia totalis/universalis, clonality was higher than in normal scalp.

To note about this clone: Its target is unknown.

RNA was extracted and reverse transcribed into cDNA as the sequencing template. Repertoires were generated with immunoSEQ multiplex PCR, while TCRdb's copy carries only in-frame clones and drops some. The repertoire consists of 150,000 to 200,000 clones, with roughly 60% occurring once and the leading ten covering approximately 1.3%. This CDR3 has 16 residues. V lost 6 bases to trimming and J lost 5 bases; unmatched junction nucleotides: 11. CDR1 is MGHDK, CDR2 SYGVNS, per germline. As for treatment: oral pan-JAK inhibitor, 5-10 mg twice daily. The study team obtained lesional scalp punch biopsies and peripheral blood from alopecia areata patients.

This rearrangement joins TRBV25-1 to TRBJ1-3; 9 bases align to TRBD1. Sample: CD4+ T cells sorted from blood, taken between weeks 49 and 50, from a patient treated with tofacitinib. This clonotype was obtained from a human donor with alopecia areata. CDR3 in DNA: TGTGCCAGCAGCAGACCCGGGGACAGGGCGAGAAACACCATATATTTT. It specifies CASSRPGDRARNTIYF.